This T cell receptor beta chain was identified during a study of blood T cell repertoires in COVID-19. Trimming took 9 bases from V and 0 from J, leaving 12 bases between them. In germline, CDR1 is MNHEY, CDR2 SVGAGI. CDR3 size: 15 residues. Assay: immunoSEQ multiplex PCR; the TCRdb copy retains only in-frame clones and omits some. Of 250,000 or so clones detected, approximately 90% appear once; the ten largest clones hold 2.6%. This clone has a handful of counts. Material: PBMCs or T cells enriched from blood (not recorded which). The chain combines TRBV6-5 with TRBJ2-6; D is perhaps TRBD1 (5 bases). This sequence originates from a woman in her twenties or thirties with acute COVID-19. The CDR3 region is CASLTEPSGANVLTF. CDR3 DNA: TGTGCCAGTTTGACAGAACCCTCTGGGGCCAACGTCCTGACTTTC.